The 23 T cell receptor beta chains given below trace back to one sample, sequenced in a study of T cell repertoires in MIS-A myocarditis. The repertoire was sequenced with immunoSEQ multiplex PCR; TCRdb's copy has only in-frame clones and lacks some. The sample has roughly 12,000 clones; roughly four fifths are singletons. Sequences were obtained from right ventricle heart tissue obtained at autopsy. The source is a young man with fulminant myocarditis from multisystem inflammatory syndrome in adults (MIS-A) after COVID-19.

The sample holds a few counts of this clone. The chain employs TRBV11-3 and TRBJ2-1; TRBD2 matches 8 bases. Germline lookup yields CDR1 SGHNT and CDR2 YENEEA. The trim removed 5 bases at V and 6 bases at J, leaving 9 bases unmatched. This CDR3 spans 15 amino acids. Written as DNA, the CDR3 is TGTGCCAGCAGCAGCGGCGGGGGGCAGGGCAATGAGCAGTTCTTC. This encodes CASSSGGGQGNEQFF. Complete variable domain (other parts from reference TRBV11-3 and TRBJ2-1): EAGVVQSPRYKIIEKKQPVAFWCNPISGHNTLYWYLQNLGQGPELLIRYENEEAVDDSQLPKDRFSAERLKGVDSTLKIQPAELGDSAVYLCASSSGGGQGNEQFFGPGTRLTVL.

The chain uses TRBV10-2 and TRBJ2-3; D gene uncertain. The CDR3 contains 14 residues. Trimming removed 3 bases at V and 2 bases at J, with 9 bases between. Germline CDR1 is WSHSY and CDR2 is SAAADI. The CDR3 spells CASSDERDTDTQYF. DNA of the CDR3: TGCGCCAGCAGTGACGAGCGTGACACAGATACGCAGTATTTT.

This clone came up once. This chain joins TRBV7-9 and TRBJ2-3; D gene ambiguous. This CDR3 comprises 12 residues. The ends were cut back, 6 bases at V and 6 bases at J, with 10 bases in the middle. From germline, CDR1 is SEHNR and CDR2 FQNEAQ (reference sequence). As DNA, the CDR3 is TGTGCCAGCAGTTTCGAGGTTGATACGCAGTATTTT. Protein sequence: CASSFEVDTQYF.

This sequence joins TRBV7-9 and TRBJ2-7; 7 nucleotides line up with TRBD1. CDR1 is SEHNR and CDR2 is FQNEAQ in the germline V gene (reference sequence). Trimming removed 5 bases from V and 3 bases from J; junction bases left unmatched: 13. The CDR3 covers 16 residues. CDR3 coding DNA: TGTGCCAGCAGCGCGTCATCGACAGGGCGCTACTACGAGCAGTACTTC. Protein sequence: CASSASSTGRYYEQYF.

The rearrangement joins TRBV7-8 to TRBJ2-7; D possibly corresponds to TRBD1 (6 bases). V shed 2 bases and J shed 2 bases, with 10 bases lying between them. Germline CDR1 is SGHVS and CDR2 is FQNEAQ. The CDR3 sequence is 14 residues long. This CDR3 reads CASSLFRGPYEQYF. The DNA for the CDR3 is TGTGCCAGCAGCTTATTCAGGGGCCCCTACGAGCAGTACTTC.

The V gene is TRBV19, the J gene TRBJ1-1, with D maybe TRBD1 (5 bases). CDR3 length: 17 residues. CDR1 and CDR2 from the germline V gene are LNHDA and SQIVND (reference sequence). Trimming took 5 bases from V and 0 from J, leaving 19 bases between them. CDR3: CASSYTGGAIVNTEAFF. CDR3 bases: TGTGCCAGTAGTTATACAGGAGGTGCGATCGTGAACACTGAAGCTTTCTTT.

The chain uses TRBV10-3 and TRBJ2-2; no clear D. Germline V lookup: CDR1 ENHRY, CDR2 SYGVKD. The germline V and J ends were trimmed by 2 bases and 6 bases, with 4 bases remaining between them. CDR3 length: 12 residues. For the CDR3, the DNA is TGTGCCATCAGTGAGGTTGCCGGGGAGCTGTTTTTT. Amino acid sequence: CAISEVAGELFF.

The V and J genes are TRBV6-5 and TRBJ1-4; D is possibly TRBD1 (5 bases). The length of the CDR3 is 15 residues. Germline CDR1 is MNHEY and CDR2 is SVGAGI. Trimming took 2 bases from V and 5 from J, leaving 12 bases between them. The CDR3 here is CASSYAGLGNEKLFF. The CDR3, as DNA: TGTGCCAGCAGTTACGCAGGGTTGGGGAATGAAAAACTGTTTTTT.

This rearrangement joins TRBV10-2 to TRBJ2-7, with a tentative D call TRBD2 (6 bases). V dropped 7 bases and J dropped 6 bases, with 22 bases sitting between them. Germline loops: CDR1 WSHSY, CDR2 SAAADI. The CDR3 is 15 amino acids. CDR3 sequence: CASTEDGRAGGEQYF. The CDR3 DNA is TGCGCCAGCACCGAGGACGGAAGAGCGGGCGGCGAGCAGTACTTC.

J is TRBJ1-1 and V is TRBV15; 8 bases line up with TRBD1. The CDR3 sequence is 15 residues long. Germline V gene data show CDR1 as LNHNV and CDR2 as YYDKDF (reference sequence). Losses at the gene ends were 5 bases for V and 1 base for J; bases not matched to a gene: 6. The CDR3 DNA follows: TGTGCCACCAGCGGCCACAGGGGGTCGAACACTGAAGCTTTCTTT. This codes for CATSGHRGSNTEAFF. Based on the CDR3 plus reference TRBV15 and TRBJ1-1, the full variable domain is DAMVIQNPRYQVTQFGKPVTLSCSQTLNHNVMYWYQQKSSQAPKLLFHYYDKDFNNEADTPDNFQSRRPNTSFCFLDIRSPGLGDTAMYLCATSGHRGSNTEAFFGQGTRLTVV.

This chain links TRBV27 with TRBJ1-1; tentative D call: TRBD1 (6 bases). The V and J ends lost 4 bases and 5 bases respectively, with 11 bases between them. From germline, CDR1 is MNHEY and CDR2 SMNVEV (reference sequence). There are 13 residues in the CDR3. CDR3 protein: CASSSTGWTEAFF. The CDR3 nucleotides read TGTGCCAGCAGTTCAACAGGGTGGACTGAAGCTTTCTTT.

The CDR3 loop reads CASSDNRDIYGYTF. In DNA, the CDR3 is TGTGCCAGCAGTGACAACAGGGATATCTATGGCTACACCTTC. The chain combines TRBV2 with TRBJ1-2; a weak D match, TRBD1 (6 bases). V gave up 3 bases and J gave up 4 bases, with 12 bases separating them. The CDR3 spans 14 residues. Germline values: CDR1 SNHLY, CDR2 FYNNEI. Looking up the rest from reference TRBV2 and TRBJ1-2 gives the full variable domain: EPEVTQTPSHQVTQMGQEVILRCVPISNHLYFYWYRQILGQKVEFLVSFYNNEISEKSEIFDDQFSVERPDGSNFTLKIRSTKLEDSAMYFCASSDNRDIYGYTFGSGTRLTVV.

This clone was seen more than once but under ten times. The V gene is TRBV5-8, the J gene TRBJ1-5; no clear D. The germline V gene has CDR1 SGHTS and CDR2 YDEGEE. V was shortened by 7 bases and J by 3 bases, with 17 bases between the two germline ends. The CDR3 length is 15 residues. CDR3 residues: CASQLYKGANQPQHF. In DNA form, the CDR3 reads TGTGCCAGCCAGCTGTATAAGGGCGCCAATCAGCCCCAGCATTTT.

This chain uses TRBV24-1 with TRBJ1-5; the D gene is possibly TRBD1 (5 bases). The CDR3 is 13 residues long. The germline V gene encodes CDR1 KGHDR and CDR2 SFDVKD. V lost 5 bases to trimming and J lost 7 bases, with 11 bases between them. The DNA of the CDR3 is TGTGCCACCAGTGGGAGGGGCCAACAGCCCCAGCATTTT. Translated: CATSGRGQQPQHF.

The chain combines TRBV27 with TRBJ2-7, with D possibly being TRBD2 (7 bases). The germline V gene has CDR1 MNHEY and CDR2 SMNVEV (reference sequence). Between the trimmed V and J ends, which lost 6 bases and 5 bases, there was a span of 17 bases. This CDR3 contains 14 residues. Here the CDR3 DNA reads TGTGCCAGCAGCCCCCCGGGGGGCCCGGACGAGCAGTACTTC. It translates to CASSPPGGPDEQYF.

J is TRBJ1-2 and V is TRBV5-1, with 10 bases identical to TRBD1. This CDR3 contains 17 residues. Per germline, CDR1 SGHRS and CDR2 YFSETQ. Trimming removed 4 bases from V and 0 bases from J; junction bases left unmatched: 9. The CDR3 region is CASSAKGQGRTNYGYTF. The CDR3 bases are TGCGCCAGCAGCGCGAAGGGACAGGGGAGAACTAACTATGGCTACACCTTC.

This clone was counted a single time. The chain joins TRBV6-6 to TRBJ2-5; the D gene is possibly TRBD2 (7 bases). Germline CDR1 reads MNHNY; CDR2 reads SVGAGI (reference sequence). The CDR3 totals 14 residues. V lost 5 bases and J lost 2, with 12 bases in between. CDR3 bases: TGTGCCAGCAGTGGGAGGGGGGGACAAGAGACCCAGTACTTC. Protein: CASSGRGGQETQYF.

The genes are TRBV6-2 or TRBV6-3 and TRBJ2-7; tentatively, D is TRBD2 (6 bases). V shed 5 bases and J shed 6 bases, with 14 bases lying between them. The CDR3 contains 13 residues. Germline V gene lookup returns CDR1 MNHEY and CDR2 SVGEGT. CDR3 in DNA: TGTGCCAGCAGTGCCGGGACTTTAACCGAGCAGTACTTC. Its protein product is CASSAGTLTEQYF.

The chain is built from TRBV27 and TRBJ2-5, with D unresolved. Per germline, CDR1 MNHEY and CDR2 SMNVEV (reference sequence). V dropped 4 bases and J dropped 0 bases, with 9 bases sitting between them. This CDR3 spans 14 amino acids. The CDR3: CASSSDEYQETQYF. CDR3 DNA sequence: TGTGCCAGCAGTTCTGACGAGTACCAAGAGACCCAGTACTTC.

The rearrangement links TRBV10-3 to TRBJ2-1; perhaps TRBD2 as D (5 bases). CDR1 is ENHRY, CDR2 SYGVKD, per germline. Trimming took off 2 bases at V and 2 bases at J, with 10 bases between the two ends. There are 15 residues in the CDR3. CDR3 loop: CAISEVGEPYNEQFF. DNA of the CDR3: TGTGCCATCAGTGAGGTCGGGGAACCCTACAATGAGCAGTTCTTC.

This clone was seen only a few times. This chain connects TRBV6-1 to TRBJ2-3; D is unresolved. The CDR3 is made up of 16 amino acids. The germline gives CDR1 MNHNS, CDR2 SASEGT. V dropped 3 bases and J dropped 3 bases, with 16 bases sitting between them. CDR3 region: CASSEDLGGSTDTQYF. CDR3 sequence (DNA): TGTGCCAGCAGTGAGGATTTGGGCGGTAGTACAGATACGCAGTATTTT.

This chain joins TRBV10-1 and TRBJ1-1; D unclear. The germline V and J ends were trimmed by 2 bases and 4 bases, with 8 bases remaining between them. This CDR3 has 13 amino acids. CDR1 and CDR2 from the germline V gene are WNHNN and SYGVQD (reference sequence). DNA for the CDR3: TGCGCCAGCAGTGAGCTTCTGGTCACTGAAGCTTTCTTT. Its translation is CASSELLVTEAFF.

The J gene is TRBJ2-7, the V gene TRBV19; D perhaps matches TRBD1 (5 bases). V was clipped by 5 bases and J by 2 bases, with 13 bases between them. This CDR3 has 14 residues. Germline V gene sequence: CDR1 LNHDA, CDR2 SQIVND (reference sequence). The CDR3 loop reads CASSPSGWTYEQYF. In DNA form, the CDR3 reads TGTGCCAGTAGTCCCTCAGGGTGGACCTACGAGCAGTACTTC.